This T cell receptor beta chain was found in a study of T-cell reconstitution after alpha-beta-depleted transplantation in children. Germline V lookup: CDR1 ENHRY, CDR2 SYGVKD. V was clipped by 3 bases and J by 3 bases, with 17 bases between them. The CDR3 sequence is 16 residues long. Preparation of the TCRbeta library used unique molecular identifiers. One entry per CDR3 protein, called by TCRdb with MiXCR from the PCR reads. The sample yields almost 500,000 distinct CDR3 sequences, roughly an eighth seen once. This clonotype came up many times. Material: PBMCs from the stem cell graft donor, obtained from the stem cell graft. The clonotype originates from a human donor who donated a stem cell graft to a child with combined immunodeficiency. This chain joins TRBV10-3 and TRBJ1-1; no clear D gene. CDR3 nucleotide sequence: TGTGCCATCAGTGACCCACCGACCTTTACCCACACTGAAGCTTTCTTT. This gives the protein CAISDPPTFTHTEAFF.